This T cell receptor (beta chain) was observed in a study of cytomegalovirus exposure and HLA in healthy donors. Use of 60 Vbeta and 13 Jbeta primers characterized the PCR. The protocol was immunoSEQ multiplex PCR, while the TCRdb copy is restricted to in-frame clones and leaves out a portion. The repertoire consists of roughly 97,000 clones, with roughly 76% occurring once and the leading ten covering about 3.5%. General study findings and limits: Earlier results showed most TCR beta V segments being productive about 90% or about 30% of the time.

As to this clone: The antigen remains unidentified.

The sequencing input was PBMCs. The receptor was isolated from a man aged 35 to 55 in good health and CMV-seronegative.

The CDR3 protein is CASSLTGELFF. CDR3 coding DNA: TGTGCCAGCAGTCTAACCGGGGAGCTGTTTTTT. The chain recombines TRBV2 with TRBJ2-2; D ambiguous. Germline loops: CDR1 SNHLY, CDR2 FYNNEI. The CDR3 extends over 11 amino acids. V gave up 5 bases and J gave up 5 bases, with 3 bases separating them.